The 17 T cell receptor beta chains below were found in one sample sequenced in a study of T cell repertoires in cytomegalovirus infection. No cognate antigen is known for these TCRs. TCRdb analysed the reads with MiXCR anew, one entry per CDR3 protein. The sample gives 360,000 or so distinct CDR3 sequences, roughly 34% of which show up once; around an eighth is in the top ten. Material: cultured PBMCs, obtained from culture after CMV antigen stimulation. Receptors originate from a human donor in good health (CMV status not recorded). Some clones in this sample may be carry-over from other donors' samples.

The DNA of the CDR3 is TGTGCCAGCAGCCCCTCAAGCCACGAGCAGTACTTC. It codes for CASSPSSHEQYF. The genes are TRBV12-3 or TRBV12-4 and TRBJ2-7; D remains ambiguous. The ends were cut back, 6 bases at V and 5 bases at J, with 11 bases in the middle. The CDR3 totals 12 residues.

The J gene is TRBJ1-4, the V gene TRBV19; D possibly corresponds to TRBD1 (6 bases). The CDR3 spans 15 residues. CDR1 is LNHDA, CDR2 SQIVND, per germline (reference sequence). V was cut by 1 base and J by 7 bases, with 13 bases left in between. The CDR3: CASSIGGGLGEKLFF. The CDR3 bases are TGTGCCAGTAGTATAGGCGGGGGCCTTGGTGAAAAACTGTTTTTT. Variable domain in full (rest from reference TRBV19 and TRBJ1-4): DGGITQSPKYLFRKEGQNVTLSCEQNLNHDAMYWYRQDPGQGLRLIYYSQIVNDFQKGDIAEGYSVSREKKESFPLTVTSAQKNPTAFYLCASSIGGGLGEKLFFGSGTQLSVL.

This clonotype was seen many times. This sequence joins TRBV7-9 and TRBJ2-1, with TRBD2 matching over 13 bases. V was pared by 0 bases and J by 0 bases, with 8 bases of the junction left unmatched. The CDR3 contains 20 residues. Germline CDR1 reads SEHNR; CDR2 reads FQNEAQ (reference sequence). CDR3 region: CASSLARGTSGISSYNEQFF. The DNA for the CDR3 is TGTGCCAGCAGCTTAGCGCGCGGGACTAGCGGGATTAGCTCCTACAATGAGCAGTTCTTC. Complete variable domain (other parts from reference TRBV7-9 and TRBJ2-1): DTGVSQNPRHKITKRGQNVTFRCDPISEHNRLYWYRQTLGQGPEFLTYFQNEAQLEKSRLLSDRFSAERPKGSFSTLEIQRTEQGDSAMYLCASSLARGTSGISSYNEQFFGPGTRLTVL.

The CDR3 sequence: CASSPRQGGYEQYF. CDR3 nucleotides: TGTGCCAGCAGTCCCCGACAGGGCGGCTACGAGCAGTACTTC. The chain couples TRBV7-9 to TRBJ2-7, with 7 bases fitting TRBD1. Per germline, CDR1 SEHNR and CDR2 FQNEAQ (reference sequence). CDR3 size: 14 residues. With 6 bases clipped from V and 3 bases from J, the junction kept 8 bases outside the gene matches. The variable domain in full, completed from reference TRBV7-9 and TRBJ2-7, reads DTGVSQNPRHKITKRGQNVTFRCDPISEHNRLYWYRQTLGQGPEFLTYFQNEAQLEKSRLLSDRFSAERPKGSFSTLEIQRTEQGDSAMYLCASSPRQGGYEQYFGPGTRLTVT.

This clonotype was counted only a few times. V is TRBV12-3 or TRBV12-4 and J is TRBJ2-7; 12 bases map to TRBD1. The ends lost 5 bases at V and 2 bases at J; junction bases unmatched: 16. This CDR3 is built from 19 residues. The CDR3 here is CASSITGTGGARWTYEQYF. The CDR3 coding sequence is TGTGCCAGCAGTATAACCGGGACAGGGGGCGCGAGATGGACCTACGAGCAGTACTTC.

The rearrangement links TRBV10-3 to TRBJ2-3; 11 nucleotides align to TRBD2. This CDR3 has 13 amino acids. CDR1 is ENHRY and CDR2 is SYGVKD in the germline V gene. J lost 5 bases, V lost 8 bases, and 3 bases had no gene match. CDR3 sequence reads: CAIQGLAEDTQYF. In DNA form, the CDR3 reads TGTGCCATCCAGGGACTAGCGGAAGATACGCAGTATTTT.

This clonotype showed up many times. The chain uses TRBV7-2 and TRBJ2-7; 7 nucleotides align to TRBD2. Germline V gene data show CDR1 as SGHTA and CDR2 as FQGNSA. The CDR3 runs 15 residues. The junction had 6 bases not matched to a gene; V was cut back by 0 bases and J by 4 bases. The chain's CDR3 is CASSLAGGPRYEQYF. CDR3 coding DNA: TGTGCCAGCAGCTTAGCGGGAGGGCCGCGATACGAGCAGTACTTC.

The CDR3 region has the DNA TGTGCCAGCAGCTCAGAGTACACTGAAGCTTTCTTT. Residues: CASSSEYTEAFF. This chain uses TRBV11-3 with TRBJ1-1; unclear D gene. CDR3 length: 12 amino acids. Germline V gene data show CDR1 as SGHNT and CDR2 as YENEEA. Trimming stripped 4 bases from V and 3 bases from J, with 6 bases between.

The sample holds a few counts of this clonotype. The chain links TRBV20-1 to TRBJ1-2, with D hard to call. The V gene lost 1 base and the J gene lost 1 base, with 4 bases spanning the gap. Germline V gene data show CDR1 as DFQATT and CDR2 as SNEGSKA (reference sequence). The CDR3 is made up of 12 amino acids. CDR3 in amino acids: CSARALNYGYTF. DNA of the CDR3: TGCAGTGCTAGAGCCCTTAACTATGGCTACACCTTC.

The rearrangement links TRBV28 to TRBJ1-6; TRBD1 is a possible D gene (6 bases). Deletions cut 3 bases from V and 5 bases from J, with 8 bases between. This CDR3 has 14 amino acids. CDR1 MDHEN and CDR2 SYDVKM come from the germline V gene. CDR3 residues: CASSLWTDNSPLHF. Written as DNA, the CDR3 is TGTGCCAGCAGTTTGTGGACAGATAATTCACCCCTCCACTTT.

This clonotype was picked up a small number of times. The chain couples TRBV6-1 to TRBJ2-7, with 8 positions matching TRBD1. V gave up 5 bases and J gave up 3 bases; unmatched junction bases: 6. The length of the CDR3 is 14 residues. Germline lookup yields CDR1 MNHNS and CDR2 SASEGT. CDR3 region: CASSKRDRIYEQYV. The CDR3 region has the DNA TGTGCCAGCAGTAAGAGGGACAGGATCTACGAGCAGTACGTC.

V usage is TRBV6-2 or TRBV6-3 and J usage is TRBJ1-2; no reliable D call. CDR1 and CDR2 (germline): MNHEY, SVGEGT. The CDR3 runs to 13 residues. Trimming cost V 6 bases and J 2 bases, with 10 bases left between them. The CDR3 DNA follows: TGTGCCAGCAGCCGCCCCTTGAACTATGGCTACACCTTC. Translating gives CASSRPLNYGYTF.

A few counts support this clonotype. The chain has TRBV7-2 and TRBJ2-5, with D tentatively TRBD1 (6 bases). V lost 4 bases and J lost 7, with 13 bases in between. CDR1 SGHTA and CDR2 FQGNSA come from the germline V gene. This CDR3 is 13 amino acids long. In DNA, the CDR3 is TGTGCCAGCAGCTCCGACAGGTCCGGGACCCAGTACTTC. The encoded protein is CASSSDRSGTQYF.

The chain couples TRBV6-6 to TRBJ1-5; TRBD1 is a possible D gene (6 bases). V was cut by 2 bases and J by 6 bases, with 17 bases left in between. CDR3 length: 16 residues. CDR1 MNHNY and CDR2 SVGAGI come from the germline V gene (reference sequence). The CDR3 DNA reads TGTGCCAGCAGTTACAAGGGACACGGCAAGGGTCAGCCCCAGCATTTT. Translated, it gives CASSYKGHGKGQPQHF.

The chain is built from TRBV11-3 and TRBJ2-5, with 7 bases that match TRBD2. Germline trimming cut 5 bases from V and 4 bases from J; bases unmatched to any gene: 13. Germline V CDR1 and CDR2: SGHNT, YENEEA. The CDR3 has 16 amino acids. CDR3 amino acids: CASSAGQGGRVETQYF. CDR3 nucleotide sequence: TGTGCCAGCAGCGCCGGACAAGGCGGGAGAGTAGAGACCCAGTACTTC.

CDR3: CAWSPTSLQPQHF. CDR3 nucleotides: TGTGCCTGGAGCCCCACGTCGCTTCAGCCCCAGCATTTT. This chain links TRBV30 with TRBJ1-5; D not resolved. CDR1 GTSNPN and CDR2 SVGIG come from the germline V gene (reference sequence). Trimming took off 3 bases at V and 6 bases at J, with 12 bases between the two ends. The CDR3 totals 13 residues. Based on the CDR3 plus reference TRBV30 and TRBJ1-5, the full variable domain is SQTIHQWPATLVQPVGSPLSLECTVEGTSNPNLYWYRQAAGRGLQLLFYSVGIGQISSEVPQNLSASRPQDRQFILSSKKLLLSDSGFYLCAWSPTSLQPQHFGDGTRLSIL.

The chain combines TRBV6-1 with TRBJ2-3, with D hard to call. Trimming left V 0 bases short and J 2 bases short, with 6 bases between. The CDR3 spans 14 residues. From germline, CDR1 is MNHNS and CDR2 SASEGT. In nucleotides, the CDR3 is TGTGCCAGCAGTGAAGCGTATTTCACAGATACGCAGTATTTT. It codes for CASSEAYFTDTQYF.